This TCR beta chain was sequenced for a study of CD8+ T cells in alopecia areata. RNA extraction was followed by reverse transcription into cDNA, which acted as the sequencing template. Assay: immunoSEQ multiplex PCR; the TCRdb copy retains only in-frame clones and omits some. Here the sample spans 150,000 or so clones, 47% being singletons. V lost 5 bases, J lost 0 bases, and 14 bases lay in between. This CDR3 has 15 amino acids. Germline V gives CDR1 SGHTA, CDR2 FQGNSA. The TCR comes from a human donor with alopecia areata. The rearrangement uses TRBV7-2 and TRBJ2-7, with a tentative D call TRBD2 (5 bases). Sequenced: CD4+ T cells sorted from blood. Written as DNA, the CDR3 is TGTGCCAGCAGCCCGGCGGGCGGGTCCTCCTACGAGCAGTACTTC. Residues: CASSPAGGSSYEQYF.